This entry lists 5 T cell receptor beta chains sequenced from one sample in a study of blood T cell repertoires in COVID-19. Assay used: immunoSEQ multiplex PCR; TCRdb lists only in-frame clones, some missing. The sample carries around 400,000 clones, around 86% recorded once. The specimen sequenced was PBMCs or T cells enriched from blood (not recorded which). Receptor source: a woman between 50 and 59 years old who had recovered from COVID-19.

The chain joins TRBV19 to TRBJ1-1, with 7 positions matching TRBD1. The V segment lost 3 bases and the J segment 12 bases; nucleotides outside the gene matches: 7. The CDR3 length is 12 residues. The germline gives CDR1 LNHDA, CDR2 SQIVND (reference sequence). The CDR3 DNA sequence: TGTGCCAGTAGTATGTGGGCAGGGGGACCTTTCTTT. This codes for CASSMWAGGPFF.

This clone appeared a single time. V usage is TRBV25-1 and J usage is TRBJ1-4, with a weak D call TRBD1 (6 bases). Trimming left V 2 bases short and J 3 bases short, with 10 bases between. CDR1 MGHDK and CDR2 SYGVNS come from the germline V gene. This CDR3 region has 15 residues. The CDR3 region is CASSERRTANEKLFF. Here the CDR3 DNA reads TGTGCCAGCAGTGAAAGGCGGACAGCTAATGAAAAACTGTTTTTT.

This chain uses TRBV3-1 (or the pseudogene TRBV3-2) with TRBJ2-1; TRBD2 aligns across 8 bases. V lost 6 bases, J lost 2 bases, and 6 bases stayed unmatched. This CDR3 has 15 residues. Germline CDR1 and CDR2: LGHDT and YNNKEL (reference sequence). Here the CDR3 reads CASRVSGGAYNEQFF. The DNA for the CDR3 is TGTGCCAGCAGAGTATCGGGGGGGGCCTACAATGAGCAGTTCTTC.

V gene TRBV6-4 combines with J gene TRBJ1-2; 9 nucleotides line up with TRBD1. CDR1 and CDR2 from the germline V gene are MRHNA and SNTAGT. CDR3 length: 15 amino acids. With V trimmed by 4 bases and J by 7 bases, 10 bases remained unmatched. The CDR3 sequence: CASSVENRGRRGYTF. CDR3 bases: TGTGCCAGCAGTGTCGAAAACAGGGGGCGGCGTGGCTACACCTTC.

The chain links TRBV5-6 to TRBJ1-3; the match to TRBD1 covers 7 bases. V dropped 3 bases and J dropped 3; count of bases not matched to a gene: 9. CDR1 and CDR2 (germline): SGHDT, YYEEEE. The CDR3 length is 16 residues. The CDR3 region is CASSSMGQLLGNTIYF. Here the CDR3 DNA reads TGTGCCAGCAGCTCTATGGGACAGCTCCTTGGAAACACCATATATTTT.